The 23 T cell receptor beta chains below were found in one sample sequenced in a study of cytotoxic CD8 clonotypes in ibrutinib-treated CLL. The method was immunoSEQ multiplex PCR; TCRdb's version includes in-frame clones alone and lacks a portion of them. The profile shows approximately 30,000 clones, almost 70% of them singletons. The input for sequencing was PBMCs, taken after 24 months of ibrutinib treatment. These receptors were collected from a human donor with chronic lymphocytic leukemia.

This clone turned up a few times. The V and J genes are TRBV28 and TRBJ2-3, with TRBD1 as a possible D gene (6 bases). Germline lookup yields CDR1 MDHEN and CDR2 SYDVKM. The V and J ends lost 6 bases and 4 bases respectively, with 8 bases between them. The CDR3 consists of 12 residues. The CDR3 region has the DNA TGTGCCAGCAGCTCAGGGGCAGATACGCAGTATTTT. It translates to CASSSGADTQYF.

This clone was picked up a small number of times. This rearrangement joins TRBV4-1 to TRBJ1-6, with D maybe TRBD1 (6 bases). Germline V gives CDR1 MGHRA, CDR2 YSYEKL. The CDR3 is 15 residues long. V lost 6 bases and J lost 8, with 17 bases in between. The CDR3 is CASRTNTGRDSPLHF. The CDR3 coding sequence is TGCGCCAGCAGGACTAATACAGGGCGAGATTCACCCCTCCACTTT.

The CDR3 spells CASSGDSTSDYGYTF. As DNA, the CDR3 is TGTGCCAGCAGCGGGGACTCCACTTCGGACTATGGCTACACCTTC. The J gene is TRBJ1-2, the V gene TRBV7-2, with D maybe TRBD1 (5 bases). Deletions cut 5 bases from V and 3 bases from J, with 16 bases between. This CDR3 comprises 15 residues. Germline lookup yields CDR1 SGHTA and CDR2 FQGNSA. Variable domain in full (rest from reference TRBV7-2 and TRBJ1-2): GAGVSQSPSNKVTEKGKDVELRCDPISGHTALYWYRQSLGQGLEFLIYFQGNSAPDKSGLPSDRFSAERTGGSVSTLTIQRTQQEDSAVYLCASSGDSTSDYGYTFGSGTRLTVV.

The chain is built from TRBV18 and TRBJ1-5; a possible D gene is TRBD1 (5 bases). The V end lost 4 bases, the J end lost 5 bases, and 9 bases lay between the germline ends. The CDR3 is 13 amino acids. Germline V gene data show CDR1 as KGHSH and CDR2 as LQKENI. CDR3 DNA: TGTGCCAGCTCACTCCAGGGAGATCAGCCCCAGCATTTT. Residues: CASSLQGDQPQHF.

The CDR3 is CASSFSWSEAFF. DNA for the CDR3: TGTGCCAGCAGTTTTTCGTGGAGTGAAGCTTTCTTT. The V gene is TRBV28, the J gene TRBJ1-1; D gene uncertain. Trimming shortened V by 3 bases and J by 7 bases, and 9 bases separated the two germline ends. This CDR3 spans 12 amino acids. The germline V gene encodes CDR1 MDHEN and CDR2 SYDVKM.

In its sample, this clone was seen a few times. The genes are TRBV6-5 and TRBJ1-1, with 7 bases aligning to TRBD1. The CDR3 extends over 13 amino acids. Germline assignment: CDR1 MNHEY and CDR2 SVGAGI. V lost 8 bases to trimming and J lost 4 bases; unmatched junction nucleotides: 7. The CDR3 DNA sequence: TGTGCCAGCTCGACAGGGATGGGCACTGAAGCTTTCTTT. Translated: CASSTGMGTEAFF.

V usage is TRBV5-1 and J usage is TRBJ1-2; D remains ambiguous. This CDR3 region has 13 residues. Trimming removed 5 bases from V and 4 bases from J, with 12 bases in between. Germline V lookup: CDR1 SGHRS, CDR2 YFSETQ. CDR3 sequence: CASSLNLFYGYTF. The CDR3 DNA is TGCGCCAGCAGTTTAAACTTATTCTATGGCTACACCTTC.

V usage is TRBV2 and J usage is TRBJ2-5, with TRBD1 identical over 10 bases. The V gene's germline CDR1 is SNHLY and CDR2 FYNNEI. The CDR3 extends over 15 amino acids. J was trimmed by 5 bases and V by 10 bases; bases with no gene match: 13. The CDR3 coding sequence is TGTGCCACCAAAGGGGGGACAGGGGTGACCGAGACCCAGTACTTC. Residues: CATKGGTGVTETQYF.

The V gene is TRBV5-1, the J gene TRBJ2-5; D gene ambiguous. CDR1 is SGHRS and CDR2 is YFSETQ in the germline V gene. Trimming shortened V by 7 bases and J by 10 bases, and 17 bases separated the two germline ends. CDR3 length: 12 residues. CDR3 DNA sequence: TGCGCCAGCGCTAGGACGGCCTCCGGCCAGTACTTC. Translating it yields CASARTASGQYF.

V gene TRBV2 combines with J gene TRBJ2-5; 8 bases are shared with TRBD1. The CDR3 is 16 amino acids. With V trimmed by 2 bases and J by 5 bases, 10 bases remained unmatched. Looked up from germline, CDR1 is SNHLY and CDR2 is FYNNEI. CDR3 sequence reads: CASSELPQGAGETQYF. As DNA, the CDR3 is TGTGCCAGCAGTGAACTCCCTCAGGGGGCTGGGGAGACCCAGTACTTC.

The rearrangement links TRBV28 to TRBJ2-2; D unresolved. The CDR3 has 16 amino acids. Trimming removed 8 bases at V and 4 bases at J, with 20 bases between. Looked up from germline, CDR1 is MDHEN and CDR2 is SYDVKM. CDR3 sequence reads: CASGSPGTTPTGELFF. In DNA, the CDR3 is TGTGCCAGCGGATCCCCCGGAACAACTCCCACCGGGGAGCTGTTTTTT. Based on the CDR3 plus reference TRBV28 and TRBJ2-2, the full variable domain is DVKVTQSSRYLVKRTGEKVFLECVQDMDHENMFWYRQDPGLGLRLIYFSYDVKMKEKGDIPEGYSVSREKKERFSLILESASTNQTSMYLCASGSPGTTPTGELFFGEGSRLTVL.

The chain has TRBV5-1 and TRBJ2-7; tentative D call: TRBD2 (6 bases). Trimming took off 3 bases at V and 1 base at J, with 20 bases between the two ends. CDR1 SGHRS and CDR2 YFSETQ come from the germline V gene. The CDR3 contains 17 residues. The CDR3 reads CASSWPGTGTPSYEQYF. In nucleotides, the CDR3 is TGCGCCAGCAGCTGGCCTGGTACCGGGACTCCGTCCTACGAGCAGTACTTC.

This clone was seen only once. This sequence joins TRBV5-3 and TRBJ1-2, with D tentatively TRBD1 (5 bases). TRBV5-3 is designated an ORF whose function remains uncertain. Between the trimmed V and J ends, which lost 5 bases and 5 bases, there was a span of 19 bases. CDR3 length: 15 residues. The CDR3 DNA reads TGTGCCAGAAGTCCGATGGGGGAAGCGGAATATGGCTACACCTTC. Protein sequence: CARSPMGEAEYGYTF.

The genes are TRBV9 and TRBJ1-6; 7 bases are a match to TRBD1. V was pared by 4 bases and J by 7 bases, with 8 bases of the junction left unmatched. This CDR3 spans 15 amino acids. Germline V gene lookup returns CDR1 SGDLS and CDR2 YYNGEE. The CDR3 is CASSPEGQRNSPLHF. CDR3 coding DNA: TGTGCCAGCAGCCCAGAGGGACAGAGGAATTCACCCCTCCACTTT.

The chain is built from TRBV19 and TRBJ2-1; either TRBD1 or TRBD2 may supply D (6 bases each). Germline assignment: CDR1 LNHDA and CDR2 SQIVND (reference sequence). The CDR3 covers 17 residues. With 3 bases removed from V and 0 bases from J, the gap between germline ends came to 15 bases. This chain's CDR3 is CASSMAWRGFSYNEQFF. As DNA, the CDR3 is TGTGCCAGTAGTATGGCTTGGAGGGGGTTCTCCTACAATGAGCAGTTCTTC. Full variable domain (rest looked up from reference TRBV19 and TRBJ2-1): DGGITQSPKYLFRKEGQNVTLSCEQNLNHDAMYWYRQDPGQGLRLIYYSQIVNDFQKGDIAEGYSVSREKKESFPLTVTSAQKNPTAFYLCASSMAWRGFSYNEQFFGPGTRLTVL.

V and J are TRBV29-1 and TRBJ2-3; 12 positions match TRBD2. J was trimmed by 5 bases and V by 5 bases; bases with no gene match: 5. The germline V gene has CDR1 SQVTM and CDR2 ANQGSEA. The CDR3 loop spans 14 amino acids. In nucleotides, the CDR3 is TGCAGCGTTTCTAGCGGGGGGGCTTTAGATACGCAGTATTTT. Translation gives CSVSSGGALDTQYF.

This CDR3 is CASSPIAGGSYEQYF. Here the CDR3 DNA reads TGTGCCAGCAGCCCCATAGCGGGGGGGTCCTACGAGCAGTACTTC. V gene TRBV7-2 combines with J gene TRBJ2-7, with TRBD2 identical over 11 bases. The V gene's germline CDR1 is SGHTA and CDR2 FQGNSA. V lost 5 bases and J lost 1; bases outside the gene matches: 4. This CDR3 comprises 15 residues.

This chain connects TRBV7-2 to TRBJ2-7; D unresolved. The CDR3 loop spans 13 amino acids. V lost 5 bases and J 4 bases, leaving 12 bases between the germline ends. The germline V gene has CDR1 SGHTA and CDR2 FQGNSA. DNA of the CDR3: TGTGCCAGCAGCGCTCAGCTTCCGTACGAGCAGTACTTC. Its protein is CASSAQLPYEQYF.

The chain recombines TRBV5-6 with TRBJ2-5; tentative D call: TRBD2 (6 bases). Trimming removed 3 bases from V and 3 bases from J, with 6 bases in between. CDR1 is SGHDT and CDR2 is YYEEEE in the germline V gene. The CDR3 sequence is 12 residues long. CDR3 sequence (DNA): TGTGCCAGCAGCTGGGGGGAAGAGACCCAGTACTTC. Translation gives CASSWGEETQYF.

The genes are TRBV4-1 and TRBJ2-7, with 10 bases aligning to TRBD1. J lost 9 bases, V lost 6 bases, and 14 bases had no gene match. Looked up from germline, CDR1 is MGHRA and CDR2 is YSYEKL. The CDR3 has 15 amino acids. As DNA, the CDR3 is TGCGCCAGCAGTCGAGCGACAGGGGGCGTATCACGGCAGTACTTC. It translates to CASSRATGGVSRQYF.

The chain joins TRBV27 to TRBJ2-7; 11 nucleotides agree with TRBD2. V was pared by 1 base and J by 6 bases, with 8 bases of the junction left unmatched. Germline lookup yields CDR1 MNHEY and CDR2 SMNVEV (reference sequence). This CDR3 contains 16 residues. DNA for the CDR3: TGTGCCAGCAGTTTATATAGCGGGGGGGCTTTAGCCGAGCAGTACTTC. Translation gives CASSLYSGGALAEQYF.

The V gene is TRBV23-1, the J gene TRBJ1-4, with 8 positions matching TRBD1. TRBV23-1 falls under the ORF class, with uncertain function. V lost 4 bases and J lost 6; bases outside the gene matches: 4. The CDR3 is 14 amino acids. In DNA form, the CDR3 reads TGCGCCAGCAGTCCCGGACAGGGCGATGAAAAACTGTTTTTT. Residues: CASSPGQGDEKLFF.

The V gene is TRBV6-5, the J gene TRBJ1-1; 9 positions match TRBD1. This CDR3 is built from 15 residues. Trimming at V came to 3 bases and at J to 1 base, leaving 3 bases not matched to a gene. Germline loops: CDR1 MNHEY, CDR2 SVGAGI. The CDR3: CASSYDRGSNTEAFF. In DNA form, the CDR3 reads TGTGCCAGCAGTTATGACAGGGGGTCGAACACTGAAGCTTTCTTT.